The next 8 T cell receptor beta chains were all read from a single sample in a study of blood T cells in healthy people across ages. PCR was performed a second time for about 7 to 12 cycles using a sample-barcoded 5' primer and a J-beta primer mix. Each CDR3 protein is one row after TCRdb ran MiXCR on the 5' RACE reads. This table has about 760,000 distinct CDR3 sequences, more than 20% appearing once. This sample also appeared in a second study, on T cells of mothers and their children.

Sequences were obtained from blood. These receptors came from a boy younger than 18 in good health.

The CDR3 spells CASSYFQETQYF. The CDR3 region has the DNA TGTGCCAGCAGTTACTTCCAAGAGACCCAGTACTTC. The chain uses TRBV6-6 and TRBJ2-5; D not resolved. The germline gives CDR1 MNHNY, CDR2 SVGAGI (reference sequence). The V end was cut by 1 base, the J end by 1 base, with 1 base between. The CDR3 length is 12 residues.

This clonotype was seen only a few times. In DNA form, the CDR3 reads TGCAGTGCTAGGGTAGCGGGAGCCCACGAGCAGTACTTC. It is translated as CSARVAGAHEQYF. The chain employs TRBV20-1 and TRBJ2-7, with 9 bases that match TRBD2. The CDR3 extends over 13 amino acids. Germline assignment: CDR1 DFQATT and CDR2 SNEGSKA (reference sequence). Trimming cost V 3 bases and J 5 bases; bases outside gene matches: 5.

The V gene is TRBV6-5, the J gene TRBJ2-7, with 15 nucleotides matching TRBD2. V lost 6 bases, J lost 6 bases, and 6 bases stayed unmatched. The CDR3 has 15 amino acids. Germline assignment: CDR1 MNHEY and CDR2 SVGAGI. The DNA for the CDR3 is TGTGCCAGCAGACTCGGGACTAGCGGGAGGAGCGAGCAGTACTTC. This codes for CASRLGTSGRSEQYF.

Note on this clonotype: Sequence at one end of the junction differs from germline and may be a read error. The chain links TRBV7-2 to TRBJ2-3; D uncertain. Germline V lookup: CDR1 SGHTA, CDR2 FQGNSA. The CDR3 spans 14 residues. The CDR3 DNA is TGTGCCGGCAGCTTAACGGGTGCCGCAGATACGCAGTATTTT. As protein: CAGSLTGAADTQYF.

This clonotype was observed a few times. V is TRBV20-1 and J is TRBJ2-1; 8 bases line up with TRBD2. Germline assignment: CDR1 DFQATT and CDR2 SNEGSKA (reference sequence). The V gene end was trimmed by 1 base and the J gene end by 4 bases; junction bases not matched to a gene: 6. The CDR3 extends over 15 amino acids. The CDR3 loop reads CSARVTSGPYNEQFF. CDR3 coding DNA: TGCAGTGCTAGAGTTACTAGCGGACCTTACAATGAGCAGTTCTTC.

In its sample, this clonotype was seen a few times. The genes are TRBV7-2 and TRBJ2-5; tentative D call: TRBD1 (6 bases). The J call may be wrong; the DNA end is better matched by TRBJ2-7. Germline V gene data show CDR1 as SGHTA and CDR2 as FQGNSA. This CDR3 has 13 residues. CDR3 coding DNA: TGTGCCAGCAGCTTGCAGGGGTGGTACGAGCAGTACTTC. Translated, it gives CASSLQGWYEQYF.

This chain connects TRBV7-2 to TRBJ2-5, with unresolved D. With 7 bases removed from V and 5 bases from J, the gap between germline ends came to 23 bases. The CDR3 totals 16 residues. The germline gives CDR1 SGHTA, CDR2 FQGNSA. Written as DNA, the CDR3 is TGTGCCAGCACCCCCGGTGGCAGAGTAGCCGGGGAGACCCAGTACTTC. Translation gives CASTPGGRVAGETQYF.

This chain connects TRBV14 to TRBJ2-3; 12 nucleotides match TRBD2. J was trimmed by 5 bases and V by 0 bases; bases with no gene match: 6. From germline, CDR1 is SGHDN and CDR2 FVKESK. The CDR3 spans 17 residues. The chain's CDR3 is CASSQDYLAGGQDTQYF. The CDR3 DNA sequence: TGTGCCAGCAGCCAAGATTACCTAGCGGGGGGGCAAGATACGCAGTATTTT.